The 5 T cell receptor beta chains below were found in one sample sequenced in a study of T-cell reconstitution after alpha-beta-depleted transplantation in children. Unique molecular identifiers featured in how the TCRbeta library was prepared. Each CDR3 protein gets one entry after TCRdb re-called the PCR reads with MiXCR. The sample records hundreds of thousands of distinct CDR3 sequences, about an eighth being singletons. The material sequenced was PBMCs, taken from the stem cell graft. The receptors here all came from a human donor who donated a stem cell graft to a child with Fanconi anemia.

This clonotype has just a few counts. The CDR3 region is CSARDVGGGYYEQYF. The CDR3 DNA sequence: TGCAGTGCTAGAGATGTCGGGGGGGGATACTACGAGCAGTACTTC. The J gene is TRBJ2-7, the V gene TRBV20-1, with TRBD2 matching 8 bases. Per germline, CDR1 DFQATT and CDR2 SNEGSKA (reference sequence). Trimming cost V 0 bases and J 3 bases; bases outside gene matches: 7. This CDR3 contains 15 residues.

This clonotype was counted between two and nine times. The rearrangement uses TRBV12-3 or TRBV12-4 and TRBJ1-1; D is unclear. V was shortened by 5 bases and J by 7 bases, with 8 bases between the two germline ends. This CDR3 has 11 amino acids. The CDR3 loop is CASSVGFEAFF. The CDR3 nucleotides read TGTGCCAGCAGTGTGGGGTTTGAAGCTTTCTTT.

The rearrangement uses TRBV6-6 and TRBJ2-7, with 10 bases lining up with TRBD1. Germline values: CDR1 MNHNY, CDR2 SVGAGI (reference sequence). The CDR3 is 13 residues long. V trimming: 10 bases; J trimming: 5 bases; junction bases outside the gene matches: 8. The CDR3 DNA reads TGTGCCACCCGACAGGGGGCGATAGACGAGCAGTACGTC. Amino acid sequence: CATRQGAIDEQYV.

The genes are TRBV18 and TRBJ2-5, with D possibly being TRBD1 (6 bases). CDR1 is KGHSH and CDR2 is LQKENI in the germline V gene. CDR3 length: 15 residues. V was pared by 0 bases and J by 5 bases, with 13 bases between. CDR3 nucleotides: TGTGCCAGCTCACCACCGTCCAGGGGTCGTGAGACCCAGTACTTC. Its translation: CASSPPSRGRETQYF.

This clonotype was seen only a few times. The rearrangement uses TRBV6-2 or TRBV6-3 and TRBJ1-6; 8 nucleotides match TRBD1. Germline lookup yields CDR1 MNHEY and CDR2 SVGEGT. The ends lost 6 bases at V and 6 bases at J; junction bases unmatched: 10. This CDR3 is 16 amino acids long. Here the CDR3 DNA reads TGTGCCAGCAGACCGGTCGGGACAGGTCTTAATTCACCCCTCCACTTT. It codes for CASRPVGTGLNSPLHF.